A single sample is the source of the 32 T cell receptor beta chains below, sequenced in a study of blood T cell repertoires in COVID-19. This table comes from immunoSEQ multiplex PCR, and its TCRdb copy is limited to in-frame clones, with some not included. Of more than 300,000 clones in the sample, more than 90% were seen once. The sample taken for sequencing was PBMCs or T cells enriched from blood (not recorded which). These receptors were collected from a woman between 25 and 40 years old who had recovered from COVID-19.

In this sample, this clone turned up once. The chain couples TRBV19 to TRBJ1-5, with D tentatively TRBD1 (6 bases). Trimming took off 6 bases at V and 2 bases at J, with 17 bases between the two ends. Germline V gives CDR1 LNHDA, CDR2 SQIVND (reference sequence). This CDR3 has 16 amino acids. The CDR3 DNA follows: TGTGCCAGTAGATCGGGACACAAGTCGGGCAATCAGCCCCAGCATTTT. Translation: CASRSGHKSGNQPQHF.

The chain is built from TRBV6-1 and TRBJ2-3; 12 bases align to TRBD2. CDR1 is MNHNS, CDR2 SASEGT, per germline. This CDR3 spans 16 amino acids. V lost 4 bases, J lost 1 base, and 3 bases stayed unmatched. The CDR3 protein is CASSGWTSGGTDTQYF. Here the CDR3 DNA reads TGTGCCAGCAGTGGATGGACTAGCGGGGGCACAGATACGCAGTATTTT.

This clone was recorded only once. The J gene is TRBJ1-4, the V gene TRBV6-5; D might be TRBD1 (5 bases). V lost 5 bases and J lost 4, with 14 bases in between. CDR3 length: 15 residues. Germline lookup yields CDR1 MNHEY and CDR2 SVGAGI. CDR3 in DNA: TGTGCCAGCAGTCAGGGAAACACACTTAATGAAAAACTGTTTTTT. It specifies CASSQGNTLNEKLFF.

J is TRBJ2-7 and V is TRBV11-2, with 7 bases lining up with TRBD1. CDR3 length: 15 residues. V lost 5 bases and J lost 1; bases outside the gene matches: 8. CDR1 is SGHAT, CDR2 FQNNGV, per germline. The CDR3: CASSPDGDSSYEQYF. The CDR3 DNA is TGTGCCAGCAGCCCTGATGGGGACAGTTCCTACGAGCAGTACTTC.

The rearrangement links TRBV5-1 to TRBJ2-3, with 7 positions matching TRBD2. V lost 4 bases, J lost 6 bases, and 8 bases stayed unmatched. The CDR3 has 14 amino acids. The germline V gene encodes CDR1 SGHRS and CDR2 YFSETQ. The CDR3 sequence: CASSPGLEADTQYF. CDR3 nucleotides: TGCGCCAGCAGCCCCGGACTAGAGGCGGATACGCAGTATTTT.

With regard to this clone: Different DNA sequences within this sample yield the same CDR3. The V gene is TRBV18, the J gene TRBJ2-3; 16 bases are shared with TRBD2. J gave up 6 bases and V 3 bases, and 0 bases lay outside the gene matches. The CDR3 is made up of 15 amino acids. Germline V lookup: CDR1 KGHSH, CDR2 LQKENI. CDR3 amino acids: CASSPGLAGGDTQYF. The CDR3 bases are TGTGCCAGCTCACCGGGACTAGCGGGAGGGGATACGCAGTATTTT.

The chain's CDR3 is CASSQAGAGTSLPEQYF. The CDR3, as DNA: TGTGCCAGCAGCCAAGCAGGAGCCGGGACTAGTCTCCCCGAGCAGTACTTC. V gene TRBV4-2 combines with J gene TRBJ2-7; 8 nucleotides agree with TRBD2. There are 17 residues in the CDR3. CDR1 LGHNA and CDR2 YNFKEQ come from the germline V gene. Trimming removed 1 base from V and 6 bases from J; junction bases left unmatched: 14.

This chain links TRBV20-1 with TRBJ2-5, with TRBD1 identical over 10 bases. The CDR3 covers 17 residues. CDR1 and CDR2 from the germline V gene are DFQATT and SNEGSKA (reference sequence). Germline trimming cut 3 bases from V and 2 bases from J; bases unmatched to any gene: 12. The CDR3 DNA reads TGCAGTGCTAGTGGGACAGGGGTAGTTTCGGGGCAAGAGACCCAGTACTTC. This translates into CSASGTGVVSGQETQYF.

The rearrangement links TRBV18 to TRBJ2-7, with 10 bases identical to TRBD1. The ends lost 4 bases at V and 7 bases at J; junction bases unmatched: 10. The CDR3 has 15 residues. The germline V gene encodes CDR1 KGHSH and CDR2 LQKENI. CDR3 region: CASSLIPDRGREQYF. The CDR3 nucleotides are TGTGCCAGCTCACTCATACCGGACAGGGGGAGGGAGCAGTACTTC.

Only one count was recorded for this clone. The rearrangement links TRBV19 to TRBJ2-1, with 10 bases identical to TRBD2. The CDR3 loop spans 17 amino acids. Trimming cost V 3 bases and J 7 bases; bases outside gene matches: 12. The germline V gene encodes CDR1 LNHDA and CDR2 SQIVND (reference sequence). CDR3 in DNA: TGTGCCAGTAGTATGCACCCCGTAGCGGGAGGTCGGAATGAGCAGTTCTTC. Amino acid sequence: CASSMHPVAGGRNEQFF.

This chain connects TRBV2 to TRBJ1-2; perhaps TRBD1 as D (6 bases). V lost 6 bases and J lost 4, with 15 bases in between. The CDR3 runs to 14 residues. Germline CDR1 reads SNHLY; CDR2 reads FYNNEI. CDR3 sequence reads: CASSHKQGSYGYTF. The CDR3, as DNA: TGTGCCAGCAGCCACAAACAGGGTTCCTATGGCTACACCTTC. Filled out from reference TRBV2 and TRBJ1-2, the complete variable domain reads EPEVTQTPSHQVTQMGQEVILRCVPISNHLYFYWYRQILGQKVEFLVSFYNNEISEKSEIFDDQFSVERPDGSNFTLKIRSTKLEDSAMYFCASSHKQGSYGYTFGSGTRLTVV.

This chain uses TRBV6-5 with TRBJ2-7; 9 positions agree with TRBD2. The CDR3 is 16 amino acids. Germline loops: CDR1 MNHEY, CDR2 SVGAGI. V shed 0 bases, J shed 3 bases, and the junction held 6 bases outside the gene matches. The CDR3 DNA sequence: TGTGCCAGCAGTTACTCGGCCGGCGGGAGGGTCTACGAGCAGTACTTC. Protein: CASSYSAGGRVYEQYF.

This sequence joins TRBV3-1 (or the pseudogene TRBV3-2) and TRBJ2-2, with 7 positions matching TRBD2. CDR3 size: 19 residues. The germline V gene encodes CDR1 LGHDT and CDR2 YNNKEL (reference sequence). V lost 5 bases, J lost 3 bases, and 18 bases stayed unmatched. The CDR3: CASSAYNSGRQSYTGELFF. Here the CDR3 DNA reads TGTGCCAGCAGCGCATACAATTCCGGGAGGCAGAGCTACACCGGGGAGCTGTTTTTT.

CDR3 sequence (DNA): TGTGCCAGCAGTTTATTTTCGGCGGGACGCGAGCAGTACTTC. Encoded protein: CASSLFSAGREQYF. The V and J genes are TRBV28 and TRBJ2-7; perhaps TRBD2 as D (6 bases). Per germline, CDR1 MDHEN and CDR2 SYDVKM. The CDR3 length is 14 residues. Deletions cut 1 base from V and 6 bases from J, with 13 bases between.

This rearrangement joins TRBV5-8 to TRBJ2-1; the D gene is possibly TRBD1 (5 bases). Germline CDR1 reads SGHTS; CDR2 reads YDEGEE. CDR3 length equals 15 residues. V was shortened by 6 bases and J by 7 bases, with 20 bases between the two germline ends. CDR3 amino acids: CASNPEGVSWNEQFF. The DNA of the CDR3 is TGTGCCAGCAACCCTGAAGGGGTTTCGTGGAATGAGCAGTTCTTC.

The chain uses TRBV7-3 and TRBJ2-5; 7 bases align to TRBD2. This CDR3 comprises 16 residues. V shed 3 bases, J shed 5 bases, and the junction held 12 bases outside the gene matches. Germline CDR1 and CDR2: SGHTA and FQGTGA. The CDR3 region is CASSFGLGSGGETQYF. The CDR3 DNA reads TGTGCCAGCAGCTTTGGACTAGGGTCGGGTGGGGAGACCCAGTACTTC.

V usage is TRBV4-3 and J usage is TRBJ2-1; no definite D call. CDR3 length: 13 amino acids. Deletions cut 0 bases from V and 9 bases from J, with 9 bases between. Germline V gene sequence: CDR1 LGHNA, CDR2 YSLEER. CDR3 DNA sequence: TGCGCCAGCAGCCAAGAGCTACAGCTTGAGCAGTTCTTC. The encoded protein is CASSQELQLEQFF.

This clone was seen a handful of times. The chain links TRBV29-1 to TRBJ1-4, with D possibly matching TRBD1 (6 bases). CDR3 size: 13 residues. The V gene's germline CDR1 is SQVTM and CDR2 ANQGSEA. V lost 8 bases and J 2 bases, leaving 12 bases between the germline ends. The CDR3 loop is CSYQGPTNEKLFF. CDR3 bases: TGCAGCTATCAGGGGCCGACTAATGAAAAACTGTTTTTT.

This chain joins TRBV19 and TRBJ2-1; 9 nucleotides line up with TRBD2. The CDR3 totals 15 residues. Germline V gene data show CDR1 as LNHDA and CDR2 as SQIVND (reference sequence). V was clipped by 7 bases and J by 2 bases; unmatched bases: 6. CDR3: CASNPQRGAYNEQFF. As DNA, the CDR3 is TGTGCCAGTAACCCACAGCGGGGGGCCTACAATGAGCAGTTCTTC.

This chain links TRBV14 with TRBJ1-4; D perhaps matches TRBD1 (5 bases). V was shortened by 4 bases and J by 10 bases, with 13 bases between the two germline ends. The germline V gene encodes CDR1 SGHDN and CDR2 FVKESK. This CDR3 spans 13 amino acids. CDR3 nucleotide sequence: TGTGCCAGCAGCCTGCCATCGGGGGGAAAACTGTTTTTT. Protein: CASSLPSGGKLFF.

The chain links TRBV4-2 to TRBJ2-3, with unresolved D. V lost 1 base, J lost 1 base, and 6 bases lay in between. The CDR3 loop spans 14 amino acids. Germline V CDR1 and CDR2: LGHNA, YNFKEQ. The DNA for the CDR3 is TGTGCCAGCAGCCAAGGACTGGGCACAGATACGCAGTATTTT. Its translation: CASSQGLGTDTQYF.

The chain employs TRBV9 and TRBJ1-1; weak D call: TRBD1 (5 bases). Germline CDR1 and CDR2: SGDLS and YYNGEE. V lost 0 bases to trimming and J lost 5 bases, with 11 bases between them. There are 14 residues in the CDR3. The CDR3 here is CASSVEGGETEAFF. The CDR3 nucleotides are TGTGCCAGCAGCGTAGAGGGAGGGGAAACTGAAGCTTTCTTT. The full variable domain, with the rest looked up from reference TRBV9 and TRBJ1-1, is DSGVTQTPKHLITATGQRVTLRCSPRSGDLSVYWYQQSLDQGLQFLIQYYNGEERAKGNILERFSAQQFPDLHSELNLSSLELGDSALYFCASSVEGGETEAFFGQGTRLTVV.

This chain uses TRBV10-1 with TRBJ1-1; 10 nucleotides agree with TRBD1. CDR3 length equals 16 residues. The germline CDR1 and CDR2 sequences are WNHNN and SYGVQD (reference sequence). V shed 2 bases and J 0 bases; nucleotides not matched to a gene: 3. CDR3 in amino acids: CASSEGQGDMNTEAFF. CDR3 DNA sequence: TGCGCCAGCAGTGAGGGACAGGGGGATATGAACACTGAAGCTTTCTTT.

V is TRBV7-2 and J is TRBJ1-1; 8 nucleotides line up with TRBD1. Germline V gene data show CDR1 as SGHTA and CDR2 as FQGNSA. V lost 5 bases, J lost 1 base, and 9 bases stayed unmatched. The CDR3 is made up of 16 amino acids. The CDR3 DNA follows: TGTGCCAGCAGCCAGGATACCGGGACAGGGAACACTGAAGCTTTCTTT. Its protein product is CASSQDTGTGNTEAFF.

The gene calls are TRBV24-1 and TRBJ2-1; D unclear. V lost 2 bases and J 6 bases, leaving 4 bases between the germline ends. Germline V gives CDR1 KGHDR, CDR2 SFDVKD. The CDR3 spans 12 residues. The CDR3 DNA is TGTGCCACCAGTGATTATAGCAATGAGCAGTTCTTC. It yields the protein CATSDYSNEQFF.

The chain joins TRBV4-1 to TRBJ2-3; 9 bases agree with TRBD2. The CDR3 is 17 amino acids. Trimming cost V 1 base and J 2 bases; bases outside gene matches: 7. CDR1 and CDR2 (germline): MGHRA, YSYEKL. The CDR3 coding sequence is TGCGCCAGCAGCCAAGGACCTAGCGGGGAGTTCACAGATACGCAGTATTTT. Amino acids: CASSQGPSGEFTDTQYF.

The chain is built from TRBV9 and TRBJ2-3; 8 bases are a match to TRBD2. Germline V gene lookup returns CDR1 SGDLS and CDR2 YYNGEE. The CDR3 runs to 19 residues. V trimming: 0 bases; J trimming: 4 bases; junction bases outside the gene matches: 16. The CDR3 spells CASSVGLAGLRRIADTQYF. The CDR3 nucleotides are TGTGCCAGCAGCGTAGGATTAGCGGGGCTCCGGAGAATAGCAGATACGCAGTATTTT.

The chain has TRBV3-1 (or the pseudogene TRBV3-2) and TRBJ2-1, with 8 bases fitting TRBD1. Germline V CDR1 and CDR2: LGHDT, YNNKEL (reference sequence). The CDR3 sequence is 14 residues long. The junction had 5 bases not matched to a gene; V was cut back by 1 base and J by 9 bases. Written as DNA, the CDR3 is TGTGCCAGCAGCCAAGCCAGGGGGCAAGTTGAGCAGTTCTTC. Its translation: CASSQARGQVEQFF.

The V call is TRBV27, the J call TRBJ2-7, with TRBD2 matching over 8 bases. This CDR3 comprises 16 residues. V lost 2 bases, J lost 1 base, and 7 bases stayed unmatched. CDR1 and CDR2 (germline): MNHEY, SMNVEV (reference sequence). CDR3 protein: CASSLNPAGASYEQYF. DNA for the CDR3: TGTGCCAGCAGTTTAAACCCAGCGGGGGCTTCCTACGAGCAGTACTTC.

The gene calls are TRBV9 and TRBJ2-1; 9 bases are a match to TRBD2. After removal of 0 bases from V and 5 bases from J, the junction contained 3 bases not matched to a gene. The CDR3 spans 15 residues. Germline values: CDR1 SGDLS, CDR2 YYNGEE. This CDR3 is CASSVAQRGDNEQFF. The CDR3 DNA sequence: TGTGCCAGCAGCGTAGCCCAGCGGGGGGACAATGAGCAGTTCTTC.

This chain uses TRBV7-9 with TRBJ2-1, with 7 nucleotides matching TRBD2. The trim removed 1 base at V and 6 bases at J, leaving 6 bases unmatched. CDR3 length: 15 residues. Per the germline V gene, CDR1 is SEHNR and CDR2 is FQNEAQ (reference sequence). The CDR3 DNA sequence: TGTGCCAGCAGCTTAGGGGGAGGGCCGCGCAATGAGCAGTTCTTC. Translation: CASSLGGGPRNEQFF.

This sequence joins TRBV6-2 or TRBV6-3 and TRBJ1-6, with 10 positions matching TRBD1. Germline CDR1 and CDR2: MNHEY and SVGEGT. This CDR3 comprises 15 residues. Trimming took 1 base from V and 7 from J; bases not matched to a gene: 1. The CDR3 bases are TGTGCCAGCAGTTACTTGGGACAGGGGAATTCACCCCTCCACTTT. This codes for CASSYLGQGNSPLHF.